A single sample is the source of the 5 T cell receptor beta chains below, sequenced in a study of graft-versus-host responses after intestinal transplantation. The protocol was immunoSEQ multiplex PCR, while the TCRdb copy is restricted to in-frame clones and leaves out a portion. The data contain approximately 9,300 clones, about 95% of them singletons. The sequencing here drew on bone marrow, taken about 530 days after intestinal transplantation. These receptors all come from a human patient who received an intestinal transplant, so some T cells may come from the graft donor.

The chain is built from TRBV5-1 and TRBJ1-2, with 11 bases fitting TRBD1. The CDR3 is 17 residues long. Trimming took 1 base from V and 4 from J; bases not matched to a gene: 9. Looked up from germline, CDR1 is SGHRS and CDR2 is YFSETQ. CDR3 DNA: TGCGCCAGCAGCTTGATCCTTGCCGGGACAGGGGGCTATGGCTACACCTTC. This sequence encodes CASSLILAGTGGYGYTF.

The chain couples TRBV7-3 to TRBJ2-1, with 11 bases lining up with TRBD2. This CDR3 has 14 residues. J was trimmed by 5 bases and V by 5 bases; bases with no gene match: 2. Germline V CDR1 and CDR2: SGHTA, FQGTGA. The CDR3: CASSLSGRDNEQFF. The CDR3 DNA sequence: TGTGCCAGCAGCCTTAGCGGGAGGGACAATGAGCAGTTCTTC.

This clone was seen just once. V gene TRBV11-2 combines with J gene TRBJ2-1; D gene ambiguous. The V end was cut by 0 bases, the J end by 0 bases, with 3 bases between. In germline, CDR1 is SGHAT, CDR2 FQNNGV. This CDR3 region has 14 residues. CDR3 amino acids: CASSLEASYNEQFF. The CDR3 DNA is TGTGCCAGCAGCTTAGAGGCCTCCTACAATGAGCAGTTCTTC. The entire variable domain, with the rest obtained from reference TRBV11-2 and TRBJ2-1, is as follows: EAGVAQSPRYKIIEKRQSVAFWCNPISGHATLYWYQQILGQGPKLLIQFQNNGVVDDSQLPKDRFSAERLKGVDSTLKIQPAKLEDSAVYLCASSLEASYNEQFFGPGTRLTVL.

V usage is TRBV7-2 and J usage is TRBJ2-7; 11 positions agree with TRBD2. CDR1 and CDR2 from the germline V gene are SGHTA and FQGNSA. V shed 5 bases, J shed 1 base, and the junction held 4 bases outside the gene matches. There are 15 residues in the CDR3. In DNA form, the CDR3 reads TGTGCCAGCAGCAAGACTAGCGGGACATCCTACGAGCAGTACTTC. Amino acids: CASSKTSGTSYEQYF.

The V gene is TRBV6-1, the J gene TRBJ1-1; perhaps TRBD1 as D (5 bases). CDR3 size: 14 residues. CDR1 and CDR2 from the germline V gene are MNHNS and SASEGT. The germline V and J ends were trimmed by 5 bases and 0 bases, with 10 bases remaining between them. The CDR3: CASSRQLLNTEAFF. The CDR3 DNA follows: TGTGCCAGCAGTCGACAGCTCTTGAACACTGAAGCTTTCTTT.